These 11 T cell receptor beta chains were all obtained from the same sample, sequenced in a study of shared clonotypes between healthy human individuals. Profiling relied on immunoSEQ multiplex PCR, and the TCRdb table lists in-frame clones only, not all of them. The table records 2 million to 2.5 million clones, just over 90% of them present only once. Sequencing used naive CD4+ T cells from PBMCs. Subset: CD45RA+ positively selected. These receptors were taken from a man aged 18-30 years in good health. Some clones in this sample may be carry-over from other donors' samples.

The chain links TRBV19 to TRBJ2-5; D gene uncertain. The CDR3 totals 17 residues. The ends were cut back, 2 bases at V and 5 bases at J, with 21 bases in the middle. CDR1 and CDR2 (germline): LNHDA, SQIVND (reference sequence). CDR3 sequence reads: CASSIWQWWAIHETQYF. CDR3 nucleotide sequence: TGTGCCAGTAGTATATGGCAATGGTGGGCAATCCATGAGACCCAGTACTTC.

V usage is TRBV5-1 and J usage is TRBJ1-1; unclear D gene. Germline CDR1 and CDR2: SGHRS and YFSETQ. The CDR3 extends over 15 amino acids. The V end was cut by 0 bases, the J end by 2 bases, with 11 bases between. The CDR3 here is CASSLVGVGNTEAFF. CDR3 nucleotide sequence: TGCGCCAGCAGCTTGGTAGGAGTTGGAAACACTGAAGCTTTCTTT. The entire variable domain, with the rest obtained from reference TRBV5-1 and TRBJ1-1, is as follows: KAGVTQTPRYLIKTRGQQVTLSCSPISGHRSVSWYQQTPGQGLQFLFEYFSETQRNKGNFPGRFSGRQFSNSRSEMNVSTLELGDSALYLCASSLVGVGNTEAFFGQGTRLTVV.

CDR3 nucleotides: TGTGCCATCAGTGGGTTGGCAGGGATCTATGGCTACACCTTC. Protein product: CAISGLAGIYGYTF. V gene TRBV10-3 combines with J gene TRBJ1-2, with D maybe TRBD1 (5 bases). The length of the CDR3 is 14 residues. Deletions cut 4 bases from V and 4 bases from J, with 13 bases between. Germline V gene lookup returns CDR1 ENHRY and CDR2 SYGVKD.

V is TRBV6-6 and J is TRBJ2-1; TRBD2 is a possible D gene (5 bases). Trimming stripped 3 bases from V and 3 bases from J, with 9 bases between. Per germline, CDR1 MNHNY and CDR2 SVGAGI (reference sequence). The CDR3 covers 14 residues. The CDR3 loop is CASSYEGLYNEQFF. CDR3 nucleotides: TGTGCCAGCAGTTATGAGGGCCTCTACAATGAGCAGTTCTTC.

This rearrangement joins TRBV2 to TRBJ2-1; 7 bases fit TRBD1. CDR3 length: 14 amino acids. After removal of 8 bases from V and 2 bases from J, the junction contained 6 bases not matched to a gene. CDR1 and CDR2 from the germline V gene are SNHLY and FYNNEI. DNA of the CDR3: TGTGCCAGCCCTCGGGACAGTACCTACAATGAGCAGTTCTTC. Protein: CASPRDSTYNEQFF.

The chain employs TRBV11-3 and TRBJ2-7, with D uncertain. The ends were cut back, 6 bases at V and 0 bases at J, with 9 bases in the middle. This CDR3 is built from 13 residues. Germline V gene data show CDR1 as SGHNT and CDR2 as YENEEA. The CDR3 loop reads CASSKGASYEQYF. As DNA, the CDR3 is TGTGCCAGCAGTAAGGGTGCCTCCTACGAGCAGTACTTC. The full variable domain, completed using reference TRBV11-3 and TRBJ2-7, is EAGVVQSPRYKIIEKKQPVAFWCNPISGHNTLYWYLQNLGQGPELLIRYENEEAVDDSQLPKDRFSAERLKGVDSTLKIQPAELGDSAVYLCASSKGASYEQYFGPGTRLTVT.

This chain uses TRBV12-5 with TRBJ1-1; D ambiguous. There are 12 residues in the CDR3. V lost 2 bases, J lost 7 bases, and 8 bases lay in between. Germline lookup yields CDR1 LGHNT and CDR2 FRNRAP. The CDR3 spells CASGLTGGEAFF. CDR3 nucleotide sequence: TGTGCTAGTGGTTTGACGGGCGGTGAAGCTTTCTTT.

The J gene is TRBJ2-5, the V gene TRBV7-2; D may be TRBD1 (7 bases). Trimming took off 8 bases at V and 7 bases at J, with 23 bases between the two ends. The CDR3 loop spans 15 amino acids. Germline V lookup: CDR1 SGHTA, CDR2 FQGNSA. This chain's CDR3 is CASGLGLRGARTQYF. CDR3 nucleotides: TGTGCCAGCGGGTTAGGACTCAGGGGGGCAAGGACCCAGTACTTC.

This clone was counted once. V is TRBV30 and J is TRBJ2-5; D might be TRBD2 (5 bases). This CDR3 is 14 amino acids long. Per germline, CDR1 GTSNPN and CDR2 SVGIG (reference sequence). V gave up 3 bases and J gave up 4 bases, with 15 bases separating them. CDR3 protein: CAWSTGVGIETQYF. The CDR3, as DNA: TGTGCCTGGAGCACCGGGGTCGGTATAGAGACCCAGTACTTC.

The chain couples TRBV11-2 to TRBJ2-7; D is ambiguous. This CDR3 region has 12 residues. The germline V gene has CDR1 SGHAT and CDR2 FQNNGV. V lost 2 bases and J lost 6, with 8 bases in between. The CDR3 sequence: CASSLKGLEQYF. The CDR3, as DNA: TGTGCCAGCAGCTTAAAGGGCCTCGAGCAGTACTTC.

This clone is a singleton in its sample. This rearrangement joins TRBV6-1 to TRBJ1-5, with D perhaps TRBD1 (5 bases). The CDR3 runs 15 residues. CDR1 is MNHNS, CDR2 SASEGT, per germline. V was clipped by 3 bases and J by 4 bases, with 13 bases between them. The CDR3 sequence is CASSEGPRKNQPQHF. CDR3 DNA: TGTGCCAGCAGTGAGGGGCCGAGGAAGAATCAGCCCCAGCATTTT.